The 10 T cell receptor beta chains below all came from one sample that was sequenced in a study of identical twins. TCRdb reprocessed the 5' RACE reads via MiXCR and lists one record per CDR3 protein. Of 1.5 million to 2 million distinct CDR3 sequences listed, around 29% are singletons. Sample: cord blood. The origin of the receptors is a newborn girl in good health.

This clonotype has just a few counts. The CDR3 loop reads CASTPNGEKNQPQHF. The DNA for the CDR3 is TGTGCCAGCACCCCAAACGGGGAAAAGAATCAGCCCCAGCATTTT. The genes are TRBV12-3 or TRBV12-4 and TRBJ1-5; D uncertain. Trimming took off 7 bases at V and 4 bases at J, with 17 bases between the two ends. The CDR3 has 15 residues.

Here the CDR3 reads CASTFSRASSYEQYF. In nucleotides, the CDR3 is TGTGCCAGCACCTTCAGCAGGGCCAGCTCCTACGAGCAGTACTTC. The rearrangement joins TRBV11-3 to TRBJ2-7; possible D gene TRBD1, 5 bases. From germline, CDR1 is SGHNT and CDR2 YENEEA. CDR3 length: 15 amino acids. The V and J ends lost 7 bases and 0 bases respectively, with 16 bases between them.

A few counts support this clonotype. The chain links TRBV29-1 to TRBJ2-3; 11 bases align to TRBD1. J gave up 0 bases and V 8 bases, and 4 bases lay outside the gene matches. Germline assignment: CDR1 SQVTM and CDR2 ANQGSEA. The CDR3 extends over 14 amino acids. The CDR3 reads CSYGQGASTDTQYF. For the CDR3, the DNA is TGCAGCTACGGACAGGGGGCTAGCACAGATACGCAGTATTTT.

This chain uses TRBV10-3 with TRBJ2-7; 7 bases fit TRBD1. J was trimmed by 3 bases and V by 10 bases; bases with no gene match: 12. CDR1 ENHRY and CDR2 SYGVKD come from the germline V gene. CDR3 length: 14 residues. The CDR3 loop is CATTGEQGNYEQYF. The CDR3 coding sequence is TGTGCCACCACAGGAGAACAGGGGAACTACGAGCAGTACTTC.

This clonotype was picked up a small number of times. The chain joins TRBV4-1 to TRBJ1-5; 10 bases fit TRBD1. V was pared by 5 bases and J by 4 bases, with 8 bases of the junction left unmatched. The CDR3 consists of 16 residues. Per the germline V gene, CDR1 is MGHRA and CDR2 is YSYEKL. This CDR3 is CASSARQGAENQPQHF. CDR3 DNA: TGCGCCAGCAGCGCTAGACAGGGGGCTGAAAATCAGCCCCAGCATTTT.

Ten or more counts support this clonotype. The rearrangement links TRBV2 to TRBJ2-5; D not certain. The CDR3 totals 11 residues. The V end lost 3 bases, the J end lost 4 bases, and 3 bases lay between the germline ends. Germline V gene lookup returns CDR1 SNHLY and CDR2 FYNNEI. CDR3 loop: CASSDGETQYF. CDR3 coding DNA: TGTGCCAGCAGTGATGGAGAGACCCAGTACTTC. The complete variable domain, with remaining parts taken from reference TRBV2 and TRBJ2-5, reads EPEVTQTPSHQVTQMGQEVILRCVPISNHLYFYWYRQILGQKVEFLVSFYNNEISEKSEIFDDQFSVERPDGSNFTLKIRSTKLEDSAMYFCASSDGETQYFGPGTRLLVL.

The gene calls are TRBV6-4 and TRBJ1-1, with TRBD1 matching 7 bases. V shed 7 bases and J 6 bases; nucleotides not matched to a gene: 8. The length of the CDR3 is 13 residues. Germline values: CDR1 MRHNA, CDR2 SNTAGT. CDR3 nucleotides: TGTGCCAGCAAGGGGACAGCTCGCTCTGAAGCTTTCTTT. The encoded protein is CASKGTARSEAFF.

This sequence joins TRBV11-2 and TRBJ2-2; 13 nucleotides align to TRBD2. Germline CDR1 SGHAT, CDR2 FQNNGV. Losses at the gene ends were 4 bases for V and 1 base for J; bases not matched to a gene: 0. CDR3 length equals 16 residues. CDR3 in DNA: TGTGCCAGCAGCTGGACTAGCGGGGGGAACACCGGGGAGCTGTTTTTT. This translates into CASSWTSGGNTGELFF.

This CDR3 is CASSLVTSLETQYF. In DNA, the CDR3 is TGTGCCAGCAGCTTGGTTACTAGCCTAGAGACCCAGTACTTC. The chain recombines TRBV5-6 with TRBJ2-5; D perhaps matches TRBD2 (6 bases). The CDR3 extends over 14 amino acids. Per germline, CDR1 SGHDT and CDR2 YYEEEE. Trimming pared 0 bases from V and 4 bases from J, leaving 10 bases between.

This clonotype was seen ten or more times. The chain has TRBV2 and TRBJ2-7, with D hard to call. The V gene lost 4 bases and the J gene lost 3 bases, with 10 bases spanning the gap. Per germline, CDR1 SNHLY and CDR2 FYNNEI. CDR3 length: 13 amino acids. CDR3 DNA: TGTGCCAGCAGTGGACTGGACGGCTACGAGCAGTACTTC. Protein sequence: CASSGLDGYEQYF. Complete variable domain (other parts from reference TRBV2 and TRBJ2-7): EPEVTQTPSHQVTQMGQEVILRCVPISNHLYFYWYRQILGQKVEFLVSFYNNEISEKSEIFDDQFSVERPDGSNFTLKIRSTKLEDSAMYFCASSGLDGYEQYFGPGTRLTVT.